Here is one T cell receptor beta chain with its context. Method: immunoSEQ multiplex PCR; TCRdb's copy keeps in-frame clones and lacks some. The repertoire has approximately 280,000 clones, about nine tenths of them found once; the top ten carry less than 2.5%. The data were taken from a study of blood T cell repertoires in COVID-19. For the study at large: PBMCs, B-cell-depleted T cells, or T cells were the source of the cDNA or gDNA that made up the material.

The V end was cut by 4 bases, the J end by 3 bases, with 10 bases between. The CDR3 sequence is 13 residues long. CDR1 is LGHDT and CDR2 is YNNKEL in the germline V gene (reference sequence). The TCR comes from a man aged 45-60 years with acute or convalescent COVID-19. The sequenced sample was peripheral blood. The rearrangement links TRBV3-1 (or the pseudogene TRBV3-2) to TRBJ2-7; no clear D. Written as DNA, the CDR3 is TGTGCCAGCAGCCCCCATCCAAACTACGAGCAGTACTTC. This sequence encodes CASSPHPNYEQYF.